The clone carrying this TCR beta chain showed up just once. This sample is drawn from a study of blood T cell repertoires in COVID-19. Study-level background: COVID-19 samples collected from the United States, Italy and Spain covered acute and convalescent phases.

This CDR3 is built from 16 residues. V gave up 4 bases and J gave up 2 bases, with 18 bases separating them. The V gene's germline CDR1 is WNHNN and CDR2 SYGVQD (reference sequence). Profiled with immunoSEQ multiplex PCR; TCRdb holds only in-frame clones, not every one. The sample lists under 300,000 clones, around 84% occurring once. The sample consisted of peripheral blood. The chain recombines TRBV10-1 with TRBJ2-7; D perhaps matches TRBD2 (7 bases). This clonotype was sampled from a man aged 35-49 years who had recovered from COVID-19. The DNA of the CDR3 is TGCGCCAGCAGTGGTACGGTCGGGGGGCCCGCCTACGAGCAGTACTTC. This encodes CASSGTVGGPAYEQYF.